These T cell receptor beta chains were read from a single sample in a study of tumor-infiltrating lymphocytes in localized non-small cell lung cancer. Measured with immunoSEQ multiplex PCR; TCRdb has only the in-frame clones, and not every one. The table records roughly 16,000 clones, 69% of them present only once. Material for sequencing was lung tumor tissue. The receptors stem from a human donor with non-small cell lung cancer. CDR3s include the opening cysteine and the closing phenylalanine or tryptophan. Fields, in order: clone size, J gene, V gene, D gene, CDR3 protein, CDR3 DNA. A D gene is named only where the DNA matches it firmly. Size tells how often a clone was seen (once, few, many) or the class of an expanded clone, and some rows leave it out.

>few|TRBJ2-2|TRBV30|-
CAWSVIGADTGELFF
TGTGCCTGGAGTGTAATTGGGGCCGACACCGGGGAGCTGTTTTTT
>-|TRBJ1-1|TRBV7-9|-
CASSLEGGTEAFF
TGTGCCAGCAGCTTAGAAGGAGGGACTGAAGCTTTCTTT
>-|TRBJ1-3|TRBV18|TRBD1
CASSPSGTGIGNTIYF
TGTGCCAGCTCACCAAGCGGGACAGGGATCGGAAACACCATATATTTT
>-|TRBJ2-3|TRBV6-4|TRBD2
CASSATSGTDTQYF
TGTGCCAGCAGTGCGACTAGCGGGACAGATACGCAGTATTTT
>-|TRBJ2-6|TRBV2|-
CASSRAGANVLTF
TGTGCCAGCAGTCGCGCCGGGGCCAACGTCCTGACTTTC
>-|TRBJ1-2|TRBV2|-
CASRTDTNYGYTF
TGTGCCAGCAGGACAGATACTAACTATGGCTACACCTTC
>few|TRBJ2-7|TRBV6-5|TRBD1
CASSPRDRGYYEQYF
TGTGCCAGCAGCCCCCGGGACAGGGGATACTACGAGCAGTACTTC
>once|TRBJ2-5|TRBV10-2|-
CASSVGTVQETQYF
TGCGCCAGCAGTGTAGGGACCGTCCAAGAGACCCAGTACTTC
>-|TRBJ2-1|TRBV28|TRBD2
CASSSGTSGSNEQFF
TGTGCCAGCAGCTCTGGGACTAGCGGGAGCAATGAGCAGTTCTTC
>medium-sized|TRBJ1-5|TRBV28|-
CASSVTSQPQHF
TGTGCCAGCAGCGTCACAAGTCAGCCCCAGCATTTT
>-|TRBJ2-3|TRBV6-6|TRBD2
CASSIELAGTNTQYF
TGTGCCAGCAGTATAGAACTAGCGGGAACCAATACGCAGTATTTT
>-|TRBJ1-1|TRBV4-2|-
CASSQGAGGGYEAFF
TGTGCCAGCAGCCAAGGCGCGGGGGGAGGATATGAAGCTTTCTTT
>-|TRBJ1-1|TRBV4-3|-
CASSQGTANTEAFF
TGCGCCAGCAGCCAAGGGACAGCGAACACTGAAGCTTTCTTT